Detailed here is one T cell receptor (beta chain). This CDR3 has 20 amino acids. The germline V gene encodes CDR1 LGHNA and CDR2 YSLEER. The V segment lost 3 bases and the J segment 3 bases; nucleotides outside the gene matches: 12. TCRdb's copy holds only in-frame clones and misses some; the assay was immunoSEQ multiplex PCR. The sample contains approximately 140,000 clones, roughly 89% of which appear only once. The source of the sample is a study of control samples from healthy donors and cancer patients. The sequence came from a man younger than 35 in good health. The V and J genes are TRBV4-3 and TRBJ2-6; TRBD1 matches at 12 bases. The sequenced sample consisted of blood. The CDR3 here is CASSQLPPGQGAGGANVLTF. CDR3 in DNA: TGCGCCAGCAGCCAGCTACCGCCGGGACAGGGGGCGGGTGGGGCCAACGTCCTGACTTTC.